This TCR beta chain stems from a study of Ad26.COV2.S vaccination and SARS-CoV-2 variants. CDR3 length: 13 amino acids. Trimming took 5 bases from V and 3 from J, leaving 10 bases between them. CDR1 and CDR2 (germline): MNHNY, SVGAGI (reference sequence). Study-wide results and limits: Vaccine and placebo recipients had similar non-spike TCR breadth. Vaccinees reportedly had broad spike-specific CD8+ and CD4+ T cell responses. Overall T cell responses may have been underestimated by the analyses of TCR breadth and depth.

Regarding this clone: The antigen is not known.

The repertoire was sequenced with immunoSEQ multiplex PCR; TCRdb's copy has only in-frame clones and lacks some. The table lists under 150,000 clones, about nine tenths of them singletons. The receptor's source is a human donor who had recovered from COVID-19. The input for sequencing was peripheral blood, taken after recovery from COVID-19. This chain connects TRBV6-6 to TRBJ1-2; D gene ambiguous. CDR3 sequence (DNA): TGTGCCAGCAGTCGGACCGAACACTATGGCTACACCTTC. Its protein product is CASSRTEHYGYTF.